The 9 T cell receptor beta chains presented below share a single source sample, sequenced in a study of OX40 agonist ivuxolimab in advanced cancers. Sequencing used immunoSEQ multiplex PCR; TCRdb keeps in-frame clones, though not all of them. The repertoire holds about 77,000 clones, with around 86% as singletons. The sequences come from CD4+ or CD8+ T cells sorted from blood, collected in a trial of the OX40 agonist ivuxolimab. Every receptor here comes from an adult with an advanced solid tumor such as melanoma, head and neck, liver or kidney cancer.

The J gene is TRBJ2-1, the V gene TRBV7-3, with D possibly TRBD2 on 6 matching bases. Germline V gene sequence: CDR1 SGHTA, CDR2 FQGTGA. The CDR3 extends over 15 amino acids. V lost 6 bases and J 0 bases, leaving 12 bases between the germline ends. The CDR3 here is CASSRDSSSYNEQFF. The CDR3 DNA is TGTGCCAGCAGTCGGGACTCAAGCTCCTACAATGAGCAGTTCTTC.

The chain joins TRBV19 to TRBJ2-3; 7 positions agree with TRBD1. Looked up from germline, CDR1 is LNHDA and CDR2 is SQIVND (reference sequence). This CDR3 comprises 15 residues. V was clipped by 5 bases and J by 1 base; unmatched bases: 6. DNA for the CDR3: TGTGCCAGTAGTTCCACAGGGGCGGGCACAGATACGCAGTATTTT. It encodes CASSSTGAGTDTQYF. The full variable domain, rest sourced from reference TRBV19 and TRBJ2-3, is DGGITQSPKYLFRKEGQNVTLSCEQNLNHDAMYWYRQDPGQGLRLIYYSQIVNDFQKGDIAEGYSVSREKKESFPLTVTSAQKNPTAFYLCASSSTGAGTDTQYFGPGTRLTVL.

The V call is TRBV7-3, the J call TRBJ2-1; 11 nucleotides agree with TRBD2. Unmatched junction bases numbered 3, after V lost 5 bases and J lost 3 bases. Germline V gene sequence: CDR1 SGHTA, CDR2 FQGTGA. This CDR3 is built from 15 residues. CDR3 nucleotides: TGTGCCAGCAGCCCCGGGACTAGCGGCTACAATGAGCAGTTCTTC. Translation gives CASSPGTSGYNEQFF.

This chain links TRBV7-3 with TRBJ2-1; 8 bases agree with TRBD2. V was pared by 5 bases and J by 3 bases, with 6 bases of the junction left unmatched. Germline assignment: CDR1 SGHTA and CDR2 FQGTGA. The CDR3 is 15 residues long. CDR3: CASSLSGEGYNEQFF. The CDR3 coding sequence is TGTGCCAGCAGCCTTAGCGGGGAGGGCTACAATGAGCAGTTCTTC.

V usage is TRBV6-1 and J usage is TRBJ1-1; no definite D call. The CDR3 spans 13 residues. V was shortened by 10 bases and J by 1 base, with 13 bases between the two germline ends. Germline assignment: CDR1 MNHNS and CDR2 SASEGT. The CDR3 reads CANRAEPNTEAFF. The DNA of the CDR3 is TGTGCCAATCGTGCGGAGCCGAACACTGAAGCTTTCTTT.

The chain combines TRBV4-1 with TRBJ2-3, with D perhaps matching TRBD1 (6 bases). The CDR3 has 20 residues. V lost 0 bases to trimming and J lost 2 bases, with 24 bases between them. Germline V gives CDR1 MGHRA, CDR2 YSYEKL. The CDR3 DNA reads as TGCGCCAGCAGCCAAGATCTCCCCCATCCGGACAGCCGCTACACAGATACGCAGTATTTT. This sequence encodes CASSQDLPHPDSRYTDTQYF.

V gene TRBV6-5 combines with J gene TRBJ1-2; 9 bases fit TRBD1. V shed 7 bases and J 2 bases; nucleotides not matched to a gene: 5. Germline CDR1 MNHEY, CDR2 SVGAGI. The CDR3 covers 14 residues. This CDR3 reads CASTQTGGNYGYTF. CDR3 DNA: TGTGCCAGCACCCAAACAGGGGGCAACTATGGCTACACCTTC.

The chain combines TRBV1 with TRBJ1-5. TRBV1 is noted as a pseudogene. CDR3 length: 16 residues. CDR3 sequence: CTSKHGQVAGNQPQHF. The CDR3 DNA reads TGCACCAGCAAACACGGGCAGGTTGCAGGCAATCAGCCCCAGCATTTT.

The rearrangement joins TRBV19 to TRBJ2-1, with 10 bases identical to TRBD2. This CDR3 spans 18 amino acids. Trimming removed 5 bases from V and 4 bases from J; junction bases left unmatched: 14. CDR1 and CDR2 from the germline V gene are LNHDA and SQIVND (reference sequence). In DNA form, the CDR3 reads TGTGCCAGTAGTCACAGGCCCCTAGCGGGGGTTCTTTACAATGAGCAGTTCTTC. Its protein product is CASSHRPLAGVLYNEQFF. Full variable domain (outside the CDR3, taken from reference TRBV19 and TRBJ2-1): DGGITQSPKYLFRKEGQNVTLSCEQNLNHDAMYWYRQDPGQGLRLIYYSQIVNDFQKGDIAEGYSVSREKKESFPLTVTSAQKNPTAFYLCASSHRPLAGVLYNEQFFGPGTRLTVL.